The clone carrying this T cell receptor beta chain was observed a handful of times. Its antigen is not identified. cDNA molecules carried unique molecular identifiers, and template switching added a universal primer site. TCRdb itself ran the 5' RACE reads through MiXCR, one entry per CDR3 protein. The table lists approximately 230,000 distinct CDR3 sequences, around 6.5% of them singletons. The entry originates in a study of identical twins. Overall study findings and caveats: Insertions ran lower in abundant cord blood beta clonotypes, though not in memory repertoires.

J gave up 7 bases and V 6 bases, and 8 bases lay outside the gene matches. The CDR3 length is 14 residues. Another study also made use of these data, one on T cells expressing NK-cell markers. That source notes: Most of the eight sequenced donors tested HCMV-seropositive; one tested seronegative.

The genes are TRBV12-3 or TRBV12-4 and TRBJ1-2, with 10 nucleotides matching TRBD1. The specimen sequenced was CD8+ T cells sorted from blood. This TCR came from a woman in her late teens or twenties in good health. CDR3 region: CASRSPGTGAGYTF. CDR3 coding DNA: TGTGCCAGCAGATCACCCGGGACAGGGGCTGGCTACACCTTC.